This note documents a single T cell receptor beta chain sequence. The record originates from a study of Ad26.COV2.S vaccination and SARS-CoV-2 variants. The CDR3 runs 15 residues. CDR1 and CDR2 from the germline V gene are SNHLY and FYNNEI. Between the trimmed V and J ends, which lost 4 bases and 0 bases, there was a span of 10 bases. Treatment noted: roughly 19 received Ad26.COV2.S at low or high dose, single or two shots; about 5 received placebo; per-sample allocation not given. Each sample was drawn 63 days after the first injection (of vaccine or placebo). This table comes from immunoSEQ multiplex PCR, and its TCRdb copy is limited to in-frame clones, with some not included. The table lists about 320,000 clones, 70% to 90% of them singletons.

The rearrangement links TRBV2 to TRBJ1-3; D not certain. Sample: peripheral blood, taken in a trial of Ad26.COV2.S vaccine versus placebo. The TCR was taken from a person aged 18-60 years who received the Ad26.COV2.S COVID-19 vaccine or a placebo. CDR3 DNA: TGTGCCAGCAGTGCCGAAATGCTCTCTGGAAACACCATATATTTT. Translated, it gives CASSAEMLSGNTIYF.